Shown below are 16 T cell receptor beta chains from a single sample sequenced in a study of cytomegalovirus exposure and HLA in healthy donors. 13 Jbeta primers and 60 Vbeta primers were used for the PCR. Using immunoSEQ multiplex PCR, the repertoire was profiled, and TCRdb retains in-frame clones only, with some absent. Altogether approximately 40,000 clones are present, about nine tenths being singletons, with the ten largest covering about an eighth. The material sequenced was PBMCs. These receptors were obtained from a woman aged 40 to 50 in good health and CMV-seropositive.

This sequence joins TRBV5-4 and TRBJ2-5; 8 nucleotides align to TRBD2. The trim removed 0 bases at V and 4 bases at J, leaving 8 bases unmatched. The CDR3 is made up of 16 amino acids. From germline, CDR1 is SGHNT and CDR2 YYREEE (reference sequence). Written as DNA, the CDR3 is TGTGCCAGCAGCTTGGCCCGCACCCGGGGGGGAGAGACCCAGTACTTC. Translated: CASSLARTRGGETQYF.

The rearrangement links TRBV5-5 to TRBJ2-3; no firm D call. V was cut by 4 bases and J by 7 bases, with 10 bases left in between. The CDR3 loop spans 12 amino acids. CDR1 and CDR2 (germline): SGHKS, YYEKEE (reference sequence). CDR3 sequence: CASSAAGNTQYF. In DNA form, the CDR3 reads TGTGCCAGCAGCGCCGCAGGAAATACGCAGTATTTT.

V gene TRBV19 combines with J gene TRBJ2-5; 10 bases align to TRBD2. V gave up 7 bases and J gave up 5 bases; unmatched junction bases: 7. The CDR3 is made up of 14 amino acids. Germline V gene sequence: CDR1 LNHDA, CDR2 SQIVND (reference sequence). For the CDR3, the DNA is TGTGCCAGTACAAGTAGCGGGGGGAGGGAGACCCAGTACTTC. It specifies CASTSSGGRETQYF.

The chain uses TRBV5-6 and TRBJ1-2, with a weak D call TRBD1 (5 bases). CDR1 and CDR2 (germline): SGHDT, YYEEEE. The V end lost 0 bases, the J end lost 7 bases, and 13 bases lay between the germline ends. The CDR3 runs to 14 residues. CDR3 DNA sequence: TGTGCCAGCAGCTTGGCCCCAGGGATACGTGGCTACACCTTC. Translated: CASSLAPGIRGYTF.

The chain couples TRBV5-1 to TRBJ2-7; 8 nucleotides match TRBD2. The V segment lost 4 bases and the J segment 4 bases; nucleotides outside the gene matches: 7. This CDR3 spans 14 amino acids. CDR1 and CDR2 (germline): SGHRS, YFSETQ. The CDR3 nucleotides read TGCGCCAGCAGCGGCGGGACTAGTGGATACGAGCAGTACTTC. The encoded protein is CASSGGTSGYEQYF.

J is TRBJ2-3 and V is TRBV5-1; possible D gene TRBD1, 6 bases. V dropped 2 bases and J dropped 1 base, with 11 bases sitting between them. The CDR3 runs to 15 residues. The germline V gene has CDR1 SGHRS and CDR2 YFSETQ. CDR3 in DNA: TGCGCCAGCAGCTTCACAGGGAGAGGCACAGATACGCAGTATTTT. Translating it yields CASSFTGRGTDTQYF.

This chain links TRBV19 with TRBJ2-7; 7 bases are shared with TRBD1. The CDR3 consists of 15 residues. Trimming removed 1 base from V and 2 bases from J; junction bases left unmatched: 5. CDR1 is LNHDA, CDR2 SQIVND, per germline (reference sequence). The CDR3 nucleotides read TGTGCCAGTAGTATAGTGGGGGACAGCCCCTACGAGCAGTACTTC. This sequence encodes CASSIVGDSPYEQYF.

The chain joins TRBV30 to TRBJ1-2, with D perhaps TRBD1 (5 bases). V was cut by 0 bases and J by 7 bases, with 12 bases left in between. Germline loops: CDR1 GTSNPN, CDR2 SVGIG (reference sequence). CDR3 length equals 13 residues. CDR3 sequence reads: CAWSVNLGGGYTF. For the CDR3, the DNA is TGTGCCTGGAGTGTAAACCTCGGGGGTGGCTACACCTTC.

CDR3: CASSFLAGGTDTQYF. CDR3 nucleotides: TGTGCCAGCAGCTTTCTAGCGGGGGGGACAGATACGCAGTATTTT. The chain is built from TRBV6-5 and TRBJ2-3, with TRBD2 identical over 12 bases. Losses at the gene ends were 6 bases for V and 3 bases for J; bases not matched to a gene: 4. In germline, CDR1 is MNHEY, CDR2 SVGAGI. The CDR3 is 15 residues long.

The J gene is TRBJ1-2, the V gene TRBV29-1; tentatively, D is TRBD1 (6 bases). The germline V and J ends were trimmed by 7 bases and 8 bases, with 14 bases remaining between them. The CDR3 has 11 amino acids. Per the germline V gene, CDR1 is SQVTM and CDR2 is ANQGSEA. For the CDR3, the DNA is TGCAGCGCCTTGGGGACATTCGGCTACACCTTC. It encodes CSALGTFGYTF.

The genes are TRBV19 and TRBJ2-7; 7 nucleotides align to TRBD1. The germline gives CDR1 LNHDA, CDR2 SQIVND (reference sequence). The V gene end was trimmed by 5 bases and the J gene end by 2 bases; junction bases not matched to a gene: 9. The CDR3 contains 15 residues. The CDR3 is CASSPLTGLAYEQYF. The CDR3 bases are TGTGCCAGTAGTCCCCTGACAGGGCTCGCCTACGAGCAGTACTTC.

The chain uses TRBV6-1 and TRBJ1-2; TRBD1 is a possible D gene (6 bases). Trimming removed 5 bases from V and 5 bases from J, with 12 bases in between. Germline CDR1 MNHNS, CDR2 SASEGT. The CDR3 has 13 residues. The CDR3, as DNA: TGTGCCAGCAGTCGGACAGAGAAATATGGCTACACCTTC. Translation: CASSRTEKYGYTF.

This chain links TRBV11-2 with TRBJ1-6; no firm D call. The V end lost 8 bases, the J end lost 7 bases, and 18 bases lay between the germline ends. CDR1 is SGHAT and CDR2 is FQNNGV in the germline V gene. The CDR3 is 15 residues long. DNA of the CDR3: TGTGCCAGCTCCTCAAGACGAAGCGGGAATTCACCCCTCCACTTT. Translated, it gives CASSSRRSGNSPLHF. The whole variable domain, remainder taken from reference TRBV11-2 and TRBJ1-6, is EAGVAQSPRYKIIEKRQSVAFWCNPISGHATLYWYQQILGQGPKLLIQFQNNGVVDDSQLPKDRFSAERLKGVDSTLKIQPAKLEDSAVYLCASSSRRSGNSPLHFGNGTRLTVT.

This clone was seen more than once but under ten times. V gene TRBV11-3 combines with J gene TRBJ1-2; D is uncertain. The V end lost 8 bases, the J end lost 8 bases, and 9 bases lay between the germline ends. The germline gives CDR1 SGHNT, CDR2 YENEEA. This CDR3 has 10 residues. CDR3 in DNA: TGTGCCAGCCCCCGGCGGGGCTACACCTTC. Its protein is CASPRRGYTF.

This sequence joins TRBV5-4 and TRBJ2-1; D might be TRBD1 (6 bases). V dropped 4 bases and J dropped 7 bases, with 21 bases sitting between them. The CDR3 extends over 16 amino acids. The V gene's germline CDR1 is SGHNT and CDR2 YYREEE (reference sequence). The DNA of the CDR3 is TGTGCCAGCAGCCCCCCCGGCGCAGGGGCGAGGAATGAGCAGTTCTTC. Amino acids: CASSPPGAGARNEQFF.

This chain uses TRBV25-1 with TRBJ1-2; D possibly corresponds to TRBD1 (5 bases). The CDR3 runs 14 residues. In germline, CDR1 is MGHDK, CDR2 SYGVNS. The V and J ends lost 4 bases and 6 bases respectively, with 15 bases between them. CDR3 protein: CASSVHRGGDGYTF. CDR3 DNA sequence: TGTGCCAGCAGTGTACACCGGGGAGGGGATGGCTACACCTTC.